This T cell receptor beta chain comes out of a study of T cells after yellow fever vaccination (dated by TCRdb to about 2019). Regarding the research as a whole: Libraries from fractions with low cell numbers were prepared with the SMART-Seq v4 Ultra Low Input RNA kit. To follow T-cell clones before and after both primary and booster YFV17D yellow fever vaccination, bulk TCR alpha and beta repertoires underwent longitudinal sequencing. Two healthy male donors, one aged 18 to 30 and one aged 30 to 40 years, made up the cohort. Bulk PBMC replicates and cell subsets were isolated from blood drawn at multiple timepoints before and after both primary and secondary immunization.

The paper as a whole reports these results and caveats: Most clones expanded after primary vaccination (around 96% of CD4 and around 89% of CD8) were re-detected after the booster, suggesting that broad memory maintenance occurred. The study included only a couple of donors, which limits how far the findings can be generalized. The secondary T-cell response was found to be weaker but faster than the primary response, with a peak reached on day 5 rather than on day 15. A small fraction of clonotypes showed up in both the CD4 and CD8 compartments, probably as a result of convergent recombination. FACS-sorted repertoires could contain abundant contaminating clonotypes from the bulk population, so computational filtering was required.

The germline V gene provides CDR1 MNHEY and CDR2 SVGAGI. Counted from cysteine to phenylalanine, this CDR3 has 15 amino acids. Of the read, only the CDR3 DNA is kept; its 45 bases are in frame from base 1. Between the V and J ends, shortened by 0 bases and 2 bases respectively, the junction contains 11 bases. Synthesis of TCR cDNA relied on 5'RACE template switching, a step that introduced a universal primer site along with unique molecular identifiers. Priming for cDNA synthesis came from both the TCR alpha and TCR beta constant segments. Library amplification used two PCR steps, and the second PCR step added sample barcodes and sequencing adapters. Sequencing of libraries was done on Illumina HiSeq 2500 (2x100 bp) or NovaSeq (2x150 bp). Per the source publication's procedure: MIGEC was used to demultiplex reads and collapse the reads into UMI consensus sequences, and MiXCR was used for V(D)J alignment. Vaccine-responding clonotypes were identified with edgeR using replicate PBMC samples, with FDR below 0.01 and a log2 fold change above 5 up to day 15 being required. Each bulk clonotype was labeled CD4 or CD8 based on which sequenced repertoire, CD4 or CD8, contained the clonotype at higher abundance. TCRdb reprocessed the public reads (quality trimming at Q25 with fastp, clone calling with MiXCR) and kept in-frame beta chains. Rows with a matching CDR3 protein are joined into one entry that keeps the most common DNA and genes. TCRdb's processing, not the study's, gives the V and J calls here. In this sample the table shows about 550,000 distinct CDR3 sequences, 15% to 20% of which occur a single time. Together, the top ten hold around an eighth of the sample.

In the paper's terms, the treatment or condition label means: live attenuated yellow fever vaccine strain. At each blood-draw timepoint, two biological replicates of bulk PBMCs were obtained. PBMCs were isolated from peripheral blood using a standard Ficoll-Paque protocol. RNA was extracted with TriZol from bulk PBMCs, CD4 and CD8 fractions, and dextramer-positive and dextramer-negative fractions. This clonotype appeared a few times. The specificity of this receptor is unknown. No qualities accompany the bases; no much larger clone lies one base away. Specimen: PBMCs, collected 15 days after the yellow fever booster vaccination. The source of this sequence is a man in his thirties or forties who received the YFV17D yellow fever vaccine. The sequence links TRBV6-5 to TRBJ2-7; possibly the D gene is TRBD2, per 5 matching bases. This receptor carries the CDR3 CASSYSSDGTYEQYF. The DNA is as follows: TGTGCCAGCAGTTACTCTTCGGACGGGACCTACGAGCAGTACTTC.